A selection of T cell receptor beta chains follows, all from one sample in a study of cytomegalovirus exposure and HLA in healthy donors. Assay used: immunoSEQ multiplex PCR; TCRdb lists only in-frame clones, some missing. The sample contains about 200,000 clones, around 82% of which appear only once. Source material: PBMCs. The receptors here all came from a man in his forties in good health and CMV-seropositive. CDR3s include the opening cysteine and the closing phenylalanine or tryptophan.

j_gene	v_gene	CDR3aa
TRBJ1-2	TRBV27	CASSLSSRTGSFYGYTF
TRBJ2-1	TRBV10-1	CASGGPSYEQFF
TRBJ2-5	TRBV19	CASSIESRRGRLQETQYF
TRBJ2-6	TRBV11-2	CASSAEVANVLTF
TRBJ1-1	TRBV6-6	CASSYSERAFF
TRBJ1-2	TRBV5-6	CASSPDLNPYGYTF
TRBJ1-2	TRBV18	CASSPPTGGYTF
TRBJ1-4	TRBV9	CASSAHRTANEKLFF
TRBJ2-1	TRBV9	CASSLGLIRYNEQFF
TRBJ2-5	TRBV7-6	CASSPRSKTQYF
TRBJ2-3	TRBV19	CASSLGAASTDTQYF
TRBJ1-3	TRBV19	CASSVYGQASGNTIYF
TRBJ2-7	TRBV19	CATIPSGSHEQYF
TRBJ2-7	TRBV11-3	CASSLVEGYEQYF
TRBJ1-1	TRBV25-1	CASSDITEAFF
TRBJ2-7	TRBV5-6	CASSTRTGPYEQYF
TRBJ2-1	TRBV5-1	CASSRPGADEQFF
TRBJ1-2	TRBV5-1	CASSPLTGSTNGYTF
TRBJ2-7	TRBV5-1	CASSQGTGSYEQYF
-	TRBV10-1	CASSEAGRFSLYEQYF
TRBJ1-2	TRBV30	CAWTPDRGLHGYTF
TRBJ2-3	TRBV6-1	CASSEYRGRGTDTQYF
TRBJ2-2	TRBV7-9	CASSYPGTSRTGELFF
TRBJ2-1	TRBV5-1	CASSLTGAVNEQFF
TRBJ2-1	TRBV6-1	CASSETVSSYNEQFF
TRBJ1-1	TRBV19	CASSIGLQGASEAFF
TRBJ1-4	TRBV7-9	CASAGTDREKLFF
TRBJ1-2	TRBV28	CASSLLQGGYTF
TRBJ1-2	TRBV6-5	CASSYSTAYGYTF
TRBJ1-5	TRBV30	CAWTGQNSNQPQHF
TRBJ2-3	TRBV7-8	CASSFVSGRISDTQYF
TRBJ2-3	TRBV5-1	CASSQMDGTSGLPSTDTQYF
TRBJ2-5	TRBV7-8	CASSLGDRGETQYF
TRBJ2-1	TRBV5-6	CASTTSGEGSYNEQFF
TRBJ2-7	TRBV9	CASSVEAGSSYEQYF
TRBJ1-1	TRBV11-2	CASSYRDREMNTEAFF
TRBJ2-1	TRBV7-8	CASSTSTSGSYNEQFF
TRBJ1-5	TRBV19	CASSPQGVGSNQPQHF
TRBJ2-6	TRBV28	CASSLAGLAGGHLSGANVLTF
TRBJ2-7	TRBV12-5	CASGLLAGVFEQYF
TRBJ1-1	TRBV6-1	CASSELGEDTEAFF
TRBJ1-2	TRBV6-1	CASRGDRARIYGYTF
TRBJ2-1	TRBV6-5	CASSYNREGYNEQFF
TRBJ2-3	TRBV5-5	CASSFEADTQYF
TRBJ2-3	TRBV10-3	CAISESSGLGTDTQYF
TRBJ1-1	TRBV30	CAWNPRGHNTEAFF
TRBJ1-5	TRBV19	CASSISARGYQPQHF
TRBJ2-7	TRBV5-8	CASSFTGGRSYEQYF
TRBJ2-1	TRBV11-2	CASSPEGGTQRRQQFF
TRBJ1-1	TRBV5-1	CASSGGTGMNTEAFF
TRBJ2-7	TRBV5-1	CASSRQGSSYEQYF
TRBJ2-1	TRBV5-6	CASSLEGGQFF
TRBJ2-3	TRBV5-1	CASSFTPQFSSTDTQYF
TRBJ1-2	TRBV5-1	CASSIDSHSAGYTF
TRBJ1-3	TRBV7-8	CASSLLPGQGQLDTIYF
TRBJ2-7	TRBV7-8	CASSFPLAGSSYEQYF